This TCR beta chain comes out of a study of blood T cell repertoires in COVID-19 (dated by TCRdb to the early 2020s). Regarding the complete study: Collaborator samples came from the United States, Italy and Spain and covered acute and convalescent phases of COVID-19. Nearly every sample came with metadata listing a de-identified subject ID, COVID-19 status, age in years and sex. Deeply sampled blood TCRbeta repertoires from subjects exposed to, actively infected with, or recovered from COVID-19 were included in the dataset. The repertoires were made available in a free public database intended to serve as a resource for research on the immune response to SARS-CoV-2. The material from the prospective study consisted of cDNA or gDNA derived from T cells, B-cell-depleted T cells, or PBMCs. Samples came from the ongoing ImmuneRACE study (first 160 participants) plus 1,254 subjects from 6 global collaborators. Where HLA class I and class II types were available, the types were taken from metadata supplied by the sample provider, not from assay-based typing. Paper-wide results and their limitations: How much clinical and demographic metadata was included differed by source and by participant, and the metadata was provided uncurated.

V sheds 6 bases and J sheds 0 bases, leaving 12 bases between their ends. The cysteine opens and the phenylalanine closes a CDR3 of 15 amino acids. This entry keeps only the CDR3 DNA: 45 bases, framed from base 1. CDR1 and CDR2 (LNHDA, SQIVND) derive from the germline V gene (reference sequence). The collaborating institutions used their own protocols to collect whole blood in K2EDTA tubes. For TCRbeta analysis, collaborators shipped samples in one of three forms: frozen whole blood, isolated PBMCs, or DNA extracted from either of those sample types. The immunoSEQ Assay, a bias-controlled multiplex PCR, was used to amplify TCRbeta CDR3 regions from genomic DNA. In the source study's methods: The number of nucleated cells in each sample was estimated by amplification of reference gene primers within the assay. Sequence reads were collapsed and filtered to measure the absolute abundance of every unique TCRbeta CDR3 rearrangement. For each sample, productive Simpson clonality was calculated by taking the square root of Simpson's diversity index across productive rearrangements. Sourced from immuneACCESS, this table was stored by TCRdb with only in-frame sequences that have V and J called. A share of the clones is absent; for the studies checked, an unresolved V gene accounts for under half, and the remainder has no known explanation. V, J and clone size are taken as reported in that table, and D and trimming were inferred from the DNA itself. Recorded for this sample are roughly 130,000 clones; about 80% of them occurred a single time. Roughly 15% of the sample is in the top ten clones.

Details on this clone: It has no known antigen specificity. Qualities for individual bases were not recorded, and no much larger clone is one base off.

The TCR comes from a woman aged 50 to 60 with acute or convalescent COVID-19. This sequence uses TRBV19 and TRBJ1-5, with the D gene uncertain. Sequenced material: peripheral blood. The CDR3: CASRFGVNSNQPQHF. The sequenced DNA: TGTGCCAGTAGGTTCGGGGTGAATAGCAATCAGCCCCAGCATTTT.